Included here is one T cell receptor beta chain sequence, with context. The antigen is unknown. This entry comes from a study of blood T cells in healthy people across ages. Trimming shortened V by 7 bases and J by 0 bases, and 7 bases separated the two germline ends. Germline CDR1 MNHNS, CDR2 SASEGT. CDR3 length: 13 amino acids. For the second PCR, which ran for 7 to 11 cycles, a sample-barcoded 5' primer and a J-beta primer mix were used. A tag from a template-switch adaptor with 12 random nucleotides marked each cDNA molecule. TCRdb fed the 5' RACE reads into MiXCR, producing one record per CDR3 protein. The table has roughly 1.5 million distinct CDR3 sequences, approximately 42% seen once. General study points: In long-lived donors, naive CD4+ cell counts and diversity exceeded those of aged donors. Estimates of diversity drawn from one million T cells were considered underestimates.

V usage is TRBV6-1 and J usage is TRBJ1-5, with D hard to call. The source material was blood. This sequence was found in a woman aged 18-35 years in good health. CDR3 loop: CASTGYSNQPQHF. For the CDR3, the DNA is TGTGCCAGCACCGGGTATAGCAATCAGCCCCAGCATTTT.